Below are 29 T cell receptor beta chains sequenced from a single sample in a study of blood T cell repertoires in COVID-19 (dated by TCRdb to about 2020). Library generation was performed with the immunoSEQ multiplex PCR assay. TCRdb took this table from immuneACCESS and kept in-frame rearrangements with V and J called. Such tables lack part of the clones; where checked against another copy, unresolved V genes explain under half of the gap, and the rest is unexplained. The table for this sample lists some 120,000 clones; approximately 87% of them were counted only once. Less than 2.5% of the sample is taken by the ten largest. Material: peripheral blood. Receptors originate from a woman aged 45 to 65 with acute or convalescent COVID-19.

V gene TRBV18 combines with J gene TRBJ2-5; no firm D call. Germline V gene data show CDR1 as KGHSH and CDR2 as LQKENI. This CDR3 has 14 residues. The V end lost 1 base, the J end lost 2 bases, and 8 bases lay between the germline ends. For the CDR3, the DNA is TGTGCCAGCTCACCACTGGCGCGGCAAGAGACCCAGTACTTC. Encoded protein: CASSPLARQETQYF.

This chain connects TRBV23-1 to TRBJ2-7, with a weak D call TRBD2 (6 bases). Being an ORF, TRBV23-1 has a function that is uncertain. The CDR3 sequence is 16 residues long. Trimming removed 2 bases at V and 0 bases at J, with 14 bases between. As DNA, the CDR3 is TGCGCCAGCAGTCAAAGGGCCAGGGAGGACTCCTACGAGCAGTACTTC. Amino acids: CASSQRAREDSYEQYF.

This clone was recorded once. This chain connects TRBV24-1 to TRBJ1-1; D unresolved. CDR1 KGHDR and CDR2 SFDVKD come from the germline V gene. V shed 7 bases and J shed 5 bases, with 13 bases lying between them. CDR3 length: 13 residues. The CDR3 DNA follows: TGTGCCACCAGCGCCCCAAGAGGGACTGAAGCTTTCTTT. This translates into CATSAPRGTEAFF.

The chain is built from TRBV14 and TRBJ1-2; D remains ambiguous. The V end lost 0 bases, the J end lost 8 bases, and 7 bases lay between the germline ends. CDR3 length equals 12 residues. CDR1 and CDR2 from the germline V gene are SGHDN and FVKESK. CDR3 protein: CASSQDFGGYTF. CDR3 bases: TGTGCCAGCAGCCAAGATTTCGGGGGCTACACCTTC.

The chain has TRBV7-6 and TRBJ2-1; 8 bases agree with TRBD2. This CDR3 is built from 16 residues. V was clipped by 6 bases and J by 8 bases; unmatched bases: 15. Germline lookup yields CDR1 SGHVS and CDR2 FNYEAQ. The DNA of the CDR3 is TGTGCCAGCAGTTTTAGCGGGGAATGGCAGGGCGATGAGCAGTTCTTC. Protein sequence: CASSFSGEWQGDEQFF. Using reference TRBV7-6 and TRBJ2-1 for the parts outside the CDR3, the full variable domain is GAGVSQSPRYKVTKRGQDVALRCDPISGHVSLYWYRQALGQGPEFLTYFNYEAQQDKSGLPNDRFSAERPEGSISTLTIQRTEQRDSAMYRCASSFSGEWQGDEQFFGPGTRLTVL.

This chain connects TRBV3-1 (or the pseudogene TRBV3-2) to TRBJ1-2; D remains unclear. V was shortened by 1 base and J by 3 bases, with 15 bases between the two germline ends. Germline V gives CDR1 LGHDT, CDR2 YNNKEL (reference sequence). The CDR3 runs 16 residues. Here the CDR3 DNA reads TGTGCCAGCAGCCAAGGAAAGAGCCAAGATCACTATGGCTACACCTTC. Amino acid sequence: CASSQGKSQDHYGYTF.

J is TRBJ1-1 and V is TRBV7-9, with TRBD1 matching 12 bases. CDR3 length: 16 amino acids. The germline V gene has CDR1 SEHNR and CDR2 FQNEAQ (reference sequence). J lost 5 bases, V lost 4 bases, and 8 bases had no gene match. The CDR3, as DNA: TGTGCCAGCAGCTCCCCTGAGGGACAGGGGGCAACTGAAGCTTTCTTT. Amino acid sequence: CASSSPEGQGATEAFF.

The count of this clone is one. The chain carries TRBV10-3 and TRBJ2-2; D uncertain. In germline, CDR1 is ENHRY, CDR2 SYGVKD. The germline V and J ends were trimmed by 3 bases and 4 bases, with 6 bases remaining between them. The CDR3 loop spans 13 amino acids. CDR3 DNA sequence: TGTGCCATCAGTGATTTGCGCACCGGGGAGCTGTTTTTT. Translated, it gives CAISDLRTGELFF.

This clone was seen a single time. The rearrangement links TRBV30 to TRBJ1-5, with D maybe TRBD1 (6 bases). The CDR3 length is 15 residues. CDR1 and CDR2 (germline): GTSNPN, SVGIG (reference sequence). The V and J ends lost 0 bases and 3 bases respectively, with 12 bases between them. CDR3 sequence reads: CAWSVSRQVNQPQHF. The CDR3 DNA follows: TGTGCCTGGAGTGTGAGCCGACAGGTCAATCAGCCCCAGCATTTT.

The CDR3 bases are TGTGCCAGCAGCTTAGACGGGACACTCTATGGCTACACCTTC. Its protein is CASSLDGTLYGYTF. This sequence joins TRBV7-9 and TRBJ1-2; perhaps TRBD1 as D (6 bases). The CDR3 contains 14 residues. Germline CDR1 is SEHNR and CDR2 is FQNEAQ (reference sequence). V was cut by 1 base and J by 4 bases, with 10 bases left in between.

The CDR3 DNA reads as TGCGCCAGCAGCCAAGGAGCCGGGACAGGGTGGGAAAAACTGTTTTTT. Translating gives CASSQGAGTGWEKLFF. The chain uses TRBV4-3 and TRBJ1-4, with 9 bases lining up with TRBD1. Losses at the gene ends were 1 base for V and 8 bases for J; bases not matched to a gene: 8. Per germline, CDR1 LGHNA and CDR2 YSLEER. This CDR3 has 16 amino acids.

The chain joins TRBV3-1 (or the pseudogene TRBV3-2) to TRBJ1-2; weak D call: TRBD1 (6 bases). Trimming removed 4 bases at V and 3 bases at J, with 15 bases between. This CDR3 region has 15 residues. The V gene's germline CDR1 is LGHDT and CDR2 YNNKEL (reference sequence). The CDR3 loop reads CASSPLGAGHYGYTF. The CDR3 nucleotides read TGTGCCAGCAGCCCCCTGGGGGCAGGGCACTATGGCTACACCTTC.

The DNA for the CDR3 is TGTGCCAGCAGGAGAACAGGGGGCGGAGGCTACACCTTC. It encodes CASRRTGGGGYTF. The chain recombines TRBV6-5 with TRBJ1-2; 9 bases match TRBD1. The CDR3 is made up of 13 amino acids. CDR1 MNHEY and CDR2 SVGAGI come from the germline V gene. J lost 8 bases, V lost 6 bases, and 7 bases had no gene match.

This clone was detected only once. The rearrangement links TRBV3-1 (or the pseudogene TRBV3-2) to TRBJ1-2, with 8 bases aligning to TRBD1. The CDR3 covers 16 residues. V was pared by 1 base and J by 5 bases, with 9 bases of the junction left unmatched. Germline lookup yields CDR1 LGHDT and CDR2 YNNKEL (reference sequence). In nucleotides, the CDR3 is TGTGCCAGCAGCCAAGTCCAGACAGGGGCAGGGTATGGCTACACCTTC. Translating it yields CASSQVQTGAGYGYTF.

The table lists this clone with a count of one. The chain links TRBV5-1 to TRBJ2-2, with a tentative D call TRBD2 (6 bases). The CDR3 is 15 residues long. V was cut by 3 bases and J by 6 bases, with 15 bases left in between. Germline CDR1 SGHRS, CDR2 YFSETQ. CDR3 nucleotide sequence: TGCGCCAGCAGCTCCGGGAGTCAAAGGCCCGGGGAGCTGTTTTTT. Its protein is CASSSGSQRPGELFF.

The CDR3 DNA sequence: TGTGCCAGCAGCTTAACTAGCGGGGCCCGGAATGAGCAGTTCTTC. Its protein is CASSLTSGARNEQFF. The chain recombines TRBV7-2 with TRBJ2-1; TRBD2 agrees at 10 bases. CDR3 length equals 15 residues. The germline CDR1 and CDR2 sequences are SGHTA and FQGNSA. V shed 2 bases, J shed 7 bases, and the junction held 5 bases outside the gene matches.

V gene TRBV10-3 combines with J gene TRBJ1-1, with a weak D call TRBD1 (5 bases). The CDR3 totals 15 residues. Deletions cut 6 bases from V and 6 bases from J, with 20 bases between. Germline V gene lookup returns CDR1 ENHRY and CDR2 SYGVKD. The CDR3 bases are TGTGCCATCAGCCGCGGATCACAAGGAGGGGCTGAAGCTTTCTTT. Translation gives CAISRGSQGGAEAFF.

As concerns this clone: Different DNA sequences within this sample yield the same CDR3. The chain couples TRBV3-1 (or the pseudogene TRBV3-2) to TRBJ1-4; D ambiguous. The germline CDR1 and CDR2 sequences are LGHDT and YNNKEL (reference sequence). V shed 0 bases and J shed 8 bases, with 4 bases lying between them. The CDR3 length is 12 residues. CDR3 bases: TGTGCCAGCAGCCAAGACCGGGAAAAACTGTTTTTT. Its protein is CASSQDREKLFF.

The CDR3 nucleotides are TGTGCCAGCAGCTCGGTCAGGGGGCGGCGAAGTGAAGCTTTCTTT. This translates into CASSSVRGRRSEAFF. The rearrangement uses TRBV5-4 and TRBJ1-1, with 8 bases matching TRBD1. Germline V CDR1 and CDR2: SGHNT, YYREEE (reference sequence). J gave up 7 bases and V 3 bases, and 11 bases lay outside the gene matches. This CDR3 has 15 residues.

The J gene is TRBJ2-1, the V gene TRBV7-3, with 8 bases aligning to TRBD2. The CDR3 is made up of 15 amino acids. V dropped 5 bases and J dropped 9; count of bases not matched to a gene: 12. CDR1 is SGHTA and CDR2 is FQGTGA in the germline V gene. The CDR3 sequence is CASSLYYSGGGEQFF. CDR3 nucleotide sequence: TGTGCCAGCAGCCTTTATTACAGCGGGGGTGGTGAGCAGTTCTTC.

This clone was detected only once. This rearrangement joins TRBV5-6 to TRBJ2-7, with TRBD1 matching over 10 bases. The J segment lost 6 bases and the V segment lost 2 bases, leaving 8 bases of the junction unmatched. CDR3 size: 15 residues. CDR1 is SGHDT, CDR2 YYEEEE, per germline. The CDR3 DNA reads TGTGCCAGCAGCTTCCGGGACAGGGGAAGTCTCGAGCAGTACTTC. The encoded protein is CASSFRDRGSLEQYF.

This chain uses TRBV3-1 (or the pseudogene TRBV3-2) with TRBJ2-1; D gene uncertain. Trimming removed 1 base from V and 3 bases from J, with 7 bases in between. This CDR3 has 14 amino acids. The germline CDR1 and CDR2 sequences are LGHDT and YNNKEL (reference sequence). The CDR3: CASSQGSGYNEQFF. As DNA, the CDR3 is TGTGCCAGCAGCCAAGGTTCAGGCTACAATGAGCAGTTCTTC.

The sample holds one count of this clone. This chain connects TRBV11-2 to TRBJ2-3, with 7 bases lining up with TRBD2. V lost 4 bases, J lost 15 bases, and 13 bases stayed unmatched. This CDR3 is 13 amino acids long. CDR1 is SGHAT and CDR2 is FQNNGV in the germline V gene. Here the CDR3 DNA reads TGTGCCAGCAGCTCCCCCGGCCGGCGGGAGCCCTATTTT. This codes for CASSSPGRREPYF.

The gene calls are TRBV2 and TRBJ1-6; 11 bases agree with TRBD1. The CDR3 is 15 amino acids. V shed 3 bases, J shed 9 bases, and the junction held 4 bases outside the gene matches. Germline CDR1 SNHLY, CDR2 FYNNEI. Written as DNA, the CDR3 is TGTGCCAGCAGTGAGTGGACAGGGGGCGGTTCACCCCTCCACTTT. Translated, it gives CASSEWTGGGSPLHF.

The chain recombines TRBV19 with TRBJ2-1; weak D call: TRBD2 (5 bases). V lost 4 bases and J lost 0, with 10 bases in between. This CDR3 spans 15 amino acids. Germline V lookup: CDR1 LNHDA, CDR2 SQIVND (reference sequence). The chain's CDR3 is CASSRISDSYNEQFF. The DNA of the CDR3 is TGTGCCAGTAGTAGGATTAGCGACTCCTACAATGAGCAGTTCTTC.

The chain joins TRBV27 to TRBJ1-1; D not resolved. Germline CDR1 reads MNHEY; CDR2 reads SMNVEV (reference sequence). The V end lost 2 bases, the J end lost 0 bases, and 4 bases lay between the germline ends. The CDR3 is made up of 13 amino acids. CDR3 bases: TGTGCCAGCAGTTTACAGTTGAACACTGAAGCTTTCTTT. It yields the protein CASSLQLNTEAFF.

The rearrangement links TRBV10-3 to TRBJ1-1; D is unclear. Germline loops: CDR1 ENHRY, CDR2 SYGVKD. With 10 bases removed from V and 4 bases from J, the gap between germline ends came to 16 bases. This CDR3 has 13 amino acids. The CDR3, as DNA: TGTGCCACCCAAGAGGTTCTTGGCACTGAAGCTTTCTTT. Encoded protein: CATQEVLGTEAFF.

The gene calls are TRBV10-3 and TRBJ2-3; 13 positions agree with TRBD2. V lost 10 bases, J lost 6 bases, and 10 bases stayed unmatched. Germline V gives CDR1 ENHRY, CDR2 SYGVKD. There are 15 residues in the CDR3. This CDR3 reads CATRTSGSSTDTQYF. DNA for the CDR3: TGTGCCACCAGGACTAGCGGGAGTAGTACGGATACGCAGTATTTT.

In this sample, this clone turned up once. The genes are TRBV9 and TRBJ1-5; D is perhaps TRBD1 (5 bases). The V gene lost 3 bases and the J gene lost 5 bases, with 12 bases spanning the gap. Germline V gene sequence: CDR1 SGDLS, CDR2 YYNGEE. This CDR3 spans 14 amino acids. CDR3 sequence: CASSARGSDQPQHF. The DNA for the CDR3 is TGTGCCAGCAGCGCCCGGGGGTCCGATCAGCCCCAGCATTTT.